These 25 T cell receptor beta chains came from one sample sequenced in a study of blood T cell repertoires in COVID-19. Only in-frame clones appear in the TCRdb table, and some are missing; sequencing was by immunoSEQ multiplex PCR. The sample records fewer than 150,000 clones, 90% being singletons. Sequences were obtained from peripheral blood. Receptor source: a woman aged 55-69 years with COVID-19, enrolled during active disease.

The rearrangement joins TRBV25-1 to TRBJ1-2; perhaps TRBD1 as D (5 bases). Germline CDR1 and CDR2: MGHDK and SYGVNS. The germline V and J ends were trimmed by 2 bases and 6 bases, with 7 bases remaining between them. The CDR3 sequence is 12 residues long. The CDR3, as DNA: TGTGCCAGCAGTGAACAGGGTAATGGCTACACCTTC. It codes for CASSEQGNGYTF.

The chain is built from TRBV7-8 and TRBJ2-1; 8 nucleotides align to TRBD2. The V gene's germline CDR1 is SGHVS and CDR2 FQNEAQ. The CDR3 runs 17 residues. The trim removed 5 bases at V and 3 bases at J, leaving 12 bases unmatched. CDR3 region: CASSPMDLAGYYNEQFF. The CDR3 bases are TGTGCCAGCAGCCCGATGGATTTAGCGGGGTACTACAATGAGCAGTTCTTC.

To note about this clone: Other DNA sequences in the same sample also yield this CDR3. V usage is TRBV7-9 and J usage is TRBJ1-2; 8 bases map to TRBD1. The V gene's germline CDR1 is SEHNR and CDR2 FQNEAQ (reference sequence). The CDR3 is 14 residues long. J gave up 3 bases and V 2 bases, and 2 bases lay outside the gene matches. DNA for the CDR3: TGTGCCAGCAGCTTAAACAGGGGGGACTATGGCTACACCTTC. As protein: CASSLNRGDYGYTF.

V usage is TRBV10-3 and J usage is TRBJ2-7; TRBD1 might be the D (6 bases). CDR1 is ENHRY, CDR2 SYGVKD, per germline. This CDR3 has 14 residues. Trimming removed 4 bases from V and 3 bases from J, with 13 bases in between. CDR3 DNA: TGTGCCATCAGTGGACAGGAGTCGATCTACGAGCAGTACTTC. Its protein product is CAISGQESIYEQYF.

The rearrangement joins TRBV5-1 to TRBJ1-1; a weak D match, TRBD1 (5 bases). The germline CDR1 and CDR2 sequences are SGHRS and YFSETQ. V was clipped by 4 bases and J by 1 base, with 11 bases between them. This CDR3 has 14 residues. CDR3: CASSGFQGNTEAFF. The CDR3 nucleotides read TGCGCCAGCAGCGGGTTTCAGGGGAACACTGAAGCTTTCTTT.

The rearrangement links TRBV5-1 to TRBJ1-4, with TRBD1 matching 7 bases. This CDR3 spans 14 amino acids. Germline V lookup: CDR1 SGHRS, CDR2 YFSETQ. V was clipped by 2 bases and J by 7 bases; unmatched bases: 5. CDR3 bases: TGCGCCAGCAGCTTAGGGACAGTCATTGAAAAACTGTTTTTT. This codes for CASSLGTVIEKLFF.

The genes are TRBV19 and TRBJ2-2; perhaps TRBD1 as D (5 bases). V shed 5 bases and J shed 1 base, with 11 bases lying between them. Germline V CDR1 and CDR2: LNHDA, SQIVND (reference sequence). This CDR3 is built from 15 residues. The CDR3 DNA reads TGTGCCAGTAGTCCCACAGGCCTGAACACCGGGGAGCTGTTTTTT. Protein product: CASSPTGLNTGELFF.

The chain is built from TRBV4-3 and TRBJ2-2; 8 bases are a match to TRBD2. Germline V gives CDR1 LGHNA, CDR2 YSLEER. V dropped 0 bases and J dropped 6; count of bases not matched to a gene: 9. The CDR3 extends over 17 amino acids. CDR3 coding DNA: TGCGCCAGCAGCCAAGATCGCAGCGGGGGAGTCGCCGGGGAGCTGTTTTTT. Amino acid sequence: CASSQDRSGGVAGELFF.

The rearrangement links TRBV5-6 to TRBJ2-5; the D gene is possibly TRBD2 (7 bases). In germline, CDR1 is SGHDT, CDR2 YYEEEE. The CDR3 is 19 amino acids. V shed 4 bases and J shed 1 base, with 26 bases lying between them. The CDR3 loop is CASSRPATLGGVLQETQYF. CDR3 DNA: TGTGCCAGCAGCCGCCCTGCTACCTTAGGGGGGGTCCTCCAAGAGACCCAGTACTTC.

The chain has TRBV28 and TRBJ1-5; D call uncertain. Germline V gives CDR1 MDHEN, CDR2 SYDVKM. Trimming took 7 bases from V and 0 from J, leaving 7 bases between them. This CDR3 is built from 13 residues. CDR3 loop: CASTADSNQPQHF. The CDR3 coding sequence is TGTGCCAGCACCGCGGATAGCAATCAGCCCCAGCATTTT.

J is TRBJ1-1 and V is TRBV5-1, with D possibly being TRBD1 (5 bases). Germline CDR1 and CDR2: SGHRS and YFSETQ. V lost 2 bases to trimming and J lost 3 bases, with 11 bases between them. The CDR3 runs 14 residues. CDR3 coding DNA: TGCGCCAGCAGCTTCATTGGGGGGGACACTGAAGCTTTCTTT. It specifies CASSFIGGDTEAFF.

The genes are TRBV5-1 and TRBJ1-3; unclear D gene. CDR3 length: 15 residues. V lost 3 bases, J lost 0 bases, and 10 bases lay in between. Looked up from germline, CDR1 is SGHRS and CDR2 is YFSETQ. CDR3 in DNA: TGCGCCAGCAGCTATAGCCCCTACTCTGGAAACACCATATATTTT. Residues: CASSYSPYSGNTIYF.

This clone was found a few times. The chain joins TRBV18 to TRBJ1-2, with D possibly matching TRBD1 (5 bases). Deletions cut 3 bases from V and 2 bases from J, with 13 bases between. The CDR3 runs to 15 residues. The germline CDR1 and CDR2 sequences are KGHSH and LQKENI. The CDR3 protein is CASSPFQGANYGYTF. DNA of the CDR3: TGTGCCAGCTCACCTTTCCAAGGGGCGAACTATGGCTACACCTTC.

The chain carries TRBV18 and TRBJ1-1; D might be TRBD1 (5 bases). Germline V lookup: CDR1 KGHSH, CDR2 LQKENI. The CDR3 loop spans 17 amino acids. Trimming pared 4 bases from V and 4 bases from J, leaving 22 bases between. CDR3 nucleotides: TGTGCCAGCTCACAATCCCCTGGCAGGGTCGGTGGCACTGAAGCTTTCTTT. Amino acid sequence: CASSQSPGRVGGTEAFF.

The CDR3 nucleotides are TGTGCCAGCAGCTTATATTTTGAGGCTTTCTTT. Its translation: CASSLYFEAFF. This chain uses TRBV7-2 with TRBJ1-1; D gene uncertain. V was pared by 2 bases and J by 11 bases, with 9 bases between. The CDR3 totals 11 residues. Germline-derived CDR1 and CDR2 are SGHTA and FQGNSA. Using reference TRBV7-2 and TRBJ1-1 for the parts outside the CDR3, the full variable domain is GAGVSQSPSNKVTEKGKDVELRCDPISGHTALYWYRQSLGQGLEFLIYFQGNSAPDKSGLPSDRFSAERTGGSVSTLTIQRTQQEDSAVYLCASSLYFEAFFGQGTRLTVV.

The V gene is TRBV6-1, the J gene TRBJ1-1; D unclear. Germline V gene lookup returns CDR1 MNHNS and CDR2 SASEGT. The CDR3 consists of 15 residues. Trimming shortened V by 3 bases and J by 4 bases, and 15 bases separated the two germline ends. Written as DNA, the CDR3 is TGTGCCAGCAGTGATGAGAGGAGGGCGGCCACTGAAGCTTTCTTT. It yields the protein CASSDERRAATEAFF.

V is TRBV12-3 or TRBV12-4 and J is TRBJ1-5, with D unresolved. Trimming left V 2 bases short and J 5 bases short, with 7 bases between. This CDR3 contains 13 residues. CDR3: CASSLFFDQPQHF. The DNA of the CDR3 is TGTGCCAGCAGTTTATTTTTCGATCAGCCCCAGCATTTT.

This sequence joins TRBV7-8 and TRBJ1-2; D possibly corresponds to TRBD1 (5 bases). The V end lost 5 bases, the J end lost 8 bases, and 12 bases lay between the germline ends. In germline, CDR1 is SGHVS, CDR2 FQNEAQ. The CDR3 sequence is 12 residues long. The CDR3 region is CASSPVGGGYTF. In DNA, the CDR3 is TGTGCCAGCAGCCCTGTGGGGGGAGGCTACACCTTC.

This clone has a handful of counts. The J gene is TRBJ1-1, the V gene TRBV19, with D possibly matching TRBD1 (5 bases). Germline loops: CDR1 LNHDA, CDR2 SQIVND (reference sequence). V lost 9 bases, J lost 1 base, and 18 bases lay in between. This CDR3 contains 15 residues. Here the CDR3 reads CASGDSGGPNTEAFF. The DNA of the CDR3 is TGTGCCAGCGGCGACAGCGGGGGACCGAACACTGAAGCTTTCTTT.

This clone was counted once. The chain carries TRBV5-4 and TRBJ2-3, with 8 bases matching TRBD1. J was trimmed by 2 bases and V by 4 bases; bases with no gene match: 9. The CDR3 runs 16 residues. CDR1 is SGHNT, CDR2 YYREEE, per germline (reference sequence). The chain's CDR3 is CASSPQKGQATDTQYF. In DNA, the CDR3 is TGTGCCAGCAGCCCTCAGAAGGGACAGGCCACAGATACGCAGTATTTT. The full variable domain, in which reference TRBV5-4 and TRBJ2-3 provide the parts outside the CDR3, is ETGVTQSPTHLIKTRGQQVTLRCSSQSGHNTVSWYQQALGQGPQFIFQYYREEENGRGNFPPRFSGLQFPNYSSELNVNALELDDSALYLCASSPQKGQATDTQYFGPGTRLTVL.

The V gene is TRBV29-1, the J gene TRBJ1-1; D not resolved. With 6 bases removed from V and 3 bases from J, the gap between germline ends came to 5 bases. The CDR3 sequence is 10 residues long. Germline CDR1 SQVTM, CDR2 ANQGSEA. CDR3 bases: TGCAGCGTGGAGTACACTGAAGCTTTCTTT. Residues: CSVEYTEAFF.

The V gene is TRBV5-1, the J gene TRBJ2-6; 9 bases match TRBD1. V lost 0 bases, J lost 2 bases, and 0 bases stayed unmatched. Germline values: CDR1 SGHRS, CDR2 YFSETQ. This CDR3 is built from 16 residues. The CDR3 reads CASSLGQGAGANVLTF. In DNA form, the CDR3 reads TGCGCCAGCAGCTTGGGACAGGGGGCTGGGGCCAACGTCCTGACTTTC. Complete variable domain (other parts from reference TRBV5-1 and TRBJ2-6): KAGVTQTPRYLIKTRGQQVTLSCSPISGHRSVSWYQQTPGQGLQFLFEYFSETQRNKGNFPGRFSGRQFSNSRSEMNVSTLELGDSALYLCASSLGQGAGANVLTFGAGSRLTVL.

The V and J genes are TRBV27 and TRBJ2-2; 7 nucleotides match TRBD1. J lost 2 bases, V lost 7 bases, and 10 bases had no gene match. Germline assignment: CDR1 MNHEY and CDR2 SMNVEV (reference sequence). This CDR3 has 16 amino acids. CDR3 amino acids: CASTSGTETNTGELFF. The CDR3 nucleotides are TGTGCCAGCACCTCCGGGACAGAGACAAACACCGGGGAGCTGTTTTTT.

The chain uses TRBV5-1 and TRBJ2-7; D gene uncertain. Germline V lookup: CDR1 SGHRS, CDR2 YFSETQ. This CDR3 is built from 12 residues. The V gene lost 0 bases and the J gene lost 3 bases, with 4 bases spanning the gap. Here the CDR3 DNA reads TGCGCCAGCAGCTTGGACGGCTACGAGCAGTACTTC. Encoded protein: CASSLDGYEQYF.

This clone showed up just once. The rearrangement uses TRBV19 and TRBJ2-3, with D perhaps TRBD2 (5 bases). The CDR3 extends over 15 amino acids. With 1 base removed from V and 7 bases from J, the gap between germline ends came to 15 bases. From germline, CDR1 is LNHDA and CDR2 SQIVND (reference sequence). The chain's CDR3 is CASSIGARSGNTQYF. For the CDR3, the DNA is TGTGCCAGTAGTATAGGAGCACGTTCGGGGAATACGCAGTATTTT.